This T cell receptor beta chain was captured by sequencing in a study of T cell responses to AZD1222 COVID-19 vaccine. The assay was immunoSEQ multiplex PCR, and TCRdb's table has in-frame clones only and misses some. The repertoire includes roughly 130,000 clones, about nine tenths of them detected once, and around 1.1% sits in the top ten. Regarding the study as a whole: Close to half of spike-specific TCRs reportedly recognize unmutated variant regions. Sampling captured repertoires only after the peak T cell response.

Comment on this clone: Its antigen is as yet unknown.

The CDR3 loop spans 14 amino acids. V gave up 0 bases and J gave up 5 bases, with 10 bases separating them. Germline V CDR1 and CDR2: MNHEY, SMNVEV (reference sequence). V usage is TRBV27 and J usage is TRBJ2-5; D assignment may be TRBD1 or TRBD2 (6 bases each). The receptor was derived from an adult who received the AZD1222 COVID-19 vaccine. The specimen was peripheral blood, collected 28 days after the second AZD1222 dose. CDR3 protein: CASSLSGGRETQYF. The CDR3 bases are TGTGCCAGCAGTTTATCTGGGGGGCGGGAGACCCAGTACTTC.